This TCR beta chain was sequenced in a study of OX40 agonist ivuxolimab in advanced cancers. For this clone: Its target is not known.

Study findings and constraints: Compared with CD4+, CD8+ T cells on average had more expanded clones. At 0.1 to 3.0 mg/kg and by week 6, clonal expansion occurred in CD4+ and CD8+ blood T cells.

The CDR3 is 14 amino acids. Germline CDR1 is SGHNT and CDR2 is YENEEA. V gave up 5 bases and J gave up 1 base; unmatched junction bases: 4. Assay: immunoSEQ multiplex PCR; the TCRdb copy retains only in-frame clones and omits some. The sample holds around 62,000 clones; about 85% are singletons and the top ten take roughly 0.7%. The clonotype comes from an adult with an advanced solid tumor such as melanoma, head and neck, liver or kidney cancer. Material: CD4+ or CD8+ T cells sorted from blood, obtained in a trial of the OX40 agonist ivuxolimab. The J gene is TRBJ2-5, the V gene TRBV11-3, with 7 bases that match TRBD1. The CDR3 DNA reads TGTGCCAGCAGCAGGACAGGCCCCCAAGAGACCCAGTACTTC. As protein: CASSRTGPQETQYF.